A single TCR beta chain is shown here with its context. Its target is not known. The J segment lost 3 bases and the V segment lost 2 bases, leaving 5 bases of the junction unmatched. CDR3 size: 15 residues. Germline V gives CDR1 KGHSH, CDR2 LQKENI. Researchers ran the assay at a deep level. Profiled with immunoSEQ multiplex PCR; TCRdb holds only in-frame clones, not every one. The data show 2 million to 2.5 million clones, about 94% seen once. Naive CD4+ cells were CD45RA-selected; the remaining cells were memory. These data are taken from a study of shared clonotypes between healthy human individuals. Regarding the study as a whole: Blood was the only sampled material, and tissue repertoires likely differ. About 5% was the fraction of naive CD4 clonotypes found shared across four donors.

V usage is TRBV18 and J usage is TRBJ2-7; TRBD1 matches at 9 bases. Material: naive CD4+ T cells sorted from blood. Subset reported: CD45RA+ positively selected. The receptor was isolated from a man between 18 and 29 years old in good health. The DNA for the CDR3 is TGTGCCAGCTCACCAGTGGGACAGGGAGACTACGAGCAGTACTTC. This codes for CASSPVGQGDYEQYF. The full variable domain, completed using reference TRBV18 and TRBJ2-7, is NAGVMQNPRHLVRRRGQEARLRCSPMKGHSHVYWYRQLPEEGLKFMVYLQKENIIDESGMPKERFSAEFPKEGPSILRIQQVVRGDSAAYFCASSPVGQGDYEQYFGPGTRLTVT.